This T cell receptor (beta chain) was identified during a study of blood T cells in healthy people across ages. The CDR3 covers 15 residues. Germline V gene data show CDR1 as SGHTA and CDR2 as FQGNSA. V shed 2 bases and J shed 2 bases, with 13 bases lying between them. Primed by a sample-barcoded 5' primer and a J-beta primer mix, a second PCR proceeded for about 6 to 11 cycles. A template-switch adaptor with 12 random nucleotides tagged each cDNA molecule. TCRdb passed the 5' RACE reads through MiXCR, listing each CDR3 protein once. The sample consists of over 500,000 distinct CDR3 sequences, around 27% of them appearing once. The data were also submitted as part of a second study, on T cells of mothers and their children. That work states: The study recruited a few healthy Caucasian mothers and their six children as donors.

Sequenced material: blood. The genes are TRBV7-2 and TRBJ2-7; D might be TRBD2 (6 bases). The sequence came from a boy aged 2-15 years in good health. The CDR3 is CASSLRGREAYEQYF. CDR3 bases: TGTGCCAGCAGCTTACGGGGCAGGGAGGCCTACGAGCAGTACTTC.